The 9 T cell receptor beta chains below were found in one sample sequenced in a study of Graves' ophthalmopathy and Graves' hyperthyroidism. Amplification of the TCR beta CDR3 regions used RNA transcripts (as template). The first round was an RT-PCR with HTBI primers, and the second round was a multiplex PCR. Each CDR3 protein gets one entry after TCRdb re-called the multiplex PCR reads with MiXCR. Here the sample spans 220,000 or so distinct CDR3 sequences, around a fifth being singletons. The sequenced sample consisted of peripheral blood. The source is a woman in her forties or fifties with Graves' ophthalmopathy.

The rearrangement links TRBV28 to TRBJ2-2, with D uncertain. The V gene's germline CDR1 is MDHEN and CDR2 SYDVKM. With 6 bases removed from V and 0 bases from J, the gap between germline ends came to 11 bases. This CDR3 contains 15 residues. CDR3 in DNA: TGTGCCAGCAGCGCCCCTGGGACGAACACCGGGGAGCTGTTTTTT. Its translation is CASSAPGTNTGELFF.

This clonotype was counted ten times or more. This sequence joins TRBV5-1 and TRBJ1-2; a weak D match, TRBD1 (5 bases). The CDR3 runs 16 residues. The ends were cut back, 1 base at V and 1 base at J, with 14 bases in the middle. Germline V gene lookup returns CDR1 SGHRS and CDR2 YFSETQ. CDR3 in amino acids: CASSLNGAGLNYGYTF. The CDR3 coding sequence is TGCGCCAGCAGCTTGAACGGGGCAGGCCTTAACTATGGCTACACCTTC.

In its sample, this clonotype was seen many times. This chain links TRBV19 with TRBJ1-2, with D unclear. The germline V and J ends were trimmed by 3 bases and 4 bases, with 12 bases remaining between them. The CDR3 has 14 amino acids. The germline gives CDR1 LNHDA, CDR2 SQIVND (reference sequence). CDR3 DNA: TGTGCCAGTAGTATTGCGGCGGAGAGCTATGGCTACACCTTC. Residues: CASSIAAESYGYTF.

As DNA, the CDR3 is TGCAGCGTTAGGAGGGGAGAGGTGGAGACCCAGTACTTC. It yields the protein CSVRRGEVETQYF. This chain links TRBV29-1 with TRBJ2-5, with D maybe TRBD2 (6 bases). The V gene's germline CDR1 is SQVTM and CDR2 ANQGSEA. The V and J ends lost 5 bases and 5 bases respectively, with 15 bases between them. The CDR3 has 13 residues.

This clonotype has ten or more counts. The chain carries TRBV20-1 and TRBJ1-1, with a possible D match to TRBD1 (5 bases). The V end was cut by 6 bases, the J end by 5 bases, with 13 bases between. Germline V gives CDR1 DFQATT, CDR2 SNEGSKA (reference sequence). This CDR3 spans 12 amino acids. The CDR3 here is CSAIRGLTEAFF. The CDR3 nucleotides are TGCAGTGCCATCCGGGGCTTGACTGAAGCTTTCTTT.

This clonotype was observed many times. The chain recombines TRBV28 with TRBJ2-5, with 7 bases identical to TRBD1. V lost 5 bases, J lost 2 bases, and 8 bases stayed unmatched. CDR1 and CDR2 from the germline V gene are MDHEN and SYDVKM. The CDR3 extends over 15 amino acids. The CDR3 DNA reads TGTGCCAGCAGTCCCCACAGGGGCAGACAAGAGACCCAGTACTTC. It is translated as CASSPHRGRQETQYF.

This clonotype was observed a handful of times. The chain uses TRBV28 and TRBJ2-7, with 7 bases matching TRBD2. The germline V gene encodes CDR1 MDHEN and CDR2 SYDVKM. The CDR3 covers 14 residues. V lost 4 bases and J lost 6; bases outside the gene matches: 9. CDR3 bases: TGTGCCAGCAGTTCATTGGCGGGAGTTGGCGAGCAGTACTTC. It specifies CASSSLAGVGEQYF.

The V and J genes are TRBV3-1 and TRBJ1-1; 11 positions agree with TRBD1. The CDR3 contains 16 residues. Germline CDR1 and CDR2: LGHDT and YNNKEL (reference sequence). V trimming: 4 bases; J trimming: 6 bases; junction bases outside the gene matches: 10. The CDR3 DNA is TGTGCCAGCAGCCCACCCAGGGGACAGGGGGGGGCTGAAGCTTTCTTT. Its protein is CASSPPRGQGGAEAFF. Complete variable domain (other parts from reference TRBV3-1 and TRBJ1-1): DTAVSQTPKYLVTQMGNDKSIKCEQNLGHDTMYWYKQDSKKFLKIMFSYNNKELIINETVPNRFSPKSPDKAHLNLHINSLELGDSAVYFCASSPPRGQGGAEAFFGQGTRLTVV.

The chain recombines TRBV6-1 with TRBJ1-2; D unresolved. CDR3 size: 13 residues. Germline assignment: CDR1 MNHNS and CDR2 SASEGT. The germline V and J ends were trimmed by 5 bases and 2 bases, with 9 bases remaining between them. The DNA of the CDR3 is TGTGCCAGCAGTCAGTTAGTGAACTATGGCTACACCTTC. Its protein product is CASSQLVNYGYTF.